Presented here are 23 T cell receptor beta chains from one specimen sequenced in a study of OX40 agonist ivuxolimab in advanced cancers. Assay: immunoSEQ multiplex PCR; the TCRdb copy retains only in-frame clones and omits some. Of fewer than 70,000 clones in the sample, 85% to 90% are singletons; the top ten hold 3.9%. Material: CD4+ or CD8+ T cells sorted from blood, obtained in a trial of the OX40 agonist ivuxolimab. The source of these receptors is an adult with an advanced solid tumor such as melanoma, head and neck, liver or kidney cancer.

V and J are TRBV4-2 and TRBJ2-5, with TRBD1 matching over 8 bases. Germline lookup yields CDR1 LGHNA and CDR2 YNFKEQ. This CDR3 has 16 amino acids. The ends lost 1 base at V and 6 bases at J; junction bases unmatched: 10. CDR3 loop: CASSQVSQGVGKTQYF. The CDR3 nucleotides read TGTGCCAGCAGCCAAGTCTCACAGGGGGTTGGGAAGACCCAGTACTTC.

V gene TRBV5-4 combines with J gene TRBJ2-5; tentative D call: TRBD2 (5 bases). Matching the DNA end better, TRBJ2-7 makes the J call doubtful. This CDR3 comprises 14 residues. Looked up from germline, CDR1 is SGHNT and CDR2 is YYREEE (reference sequence). The CDR3 DNA follows: TGTGCCAGCAGCTTAGACCTGGGAGACTACGAGCAGTACTTC. Encoded protein: CASSLDLGDYEQYF.

The genes are TRBV7-9 and TRBJ1-2; no definite D call. Trimming took 2 bases from V and 4 from J, leaving 14 bases between them. CDR1 and CDR2 (germline): SEHNR, FQNEAQ (reference sequence). The CDR3 runs to 15 residues. This CDR3 is CASSLLQTAIYGYTF. The CDR3 DNA reads as TGTGCCAGCAGCTTACTACAGACCGCTATCTATGGCTACACCTTC.

The V call is TRBV12-2, the J call TRBJ2-7; the table's D call TRBD2 went unverified against the DNA. TRBV12-2 is termed a pseudogene. The CDR3 runs 15 residues. Written as DNA, the CDR3 is TGTGCAAGTCGCTTAGGAGCACCTACGTGCTACGAGCAGTACTTC. Encoded protein: CASRLGAPTCYEQYF.

As DNA, the CDR3 is TGTGCCAGCTCCGGGGGACGTGGAGAGACCCAGTACTTC. Amino acids: CASSGGRGETQYF. V is TRBV18 and J is TRBJ2-5; TRBD2 is a possible D gene (6 bases). The CDR3 runs 13 residues. V lost 6 bases and J 4 bases, leaving 12 bases between the germline ends. Germline assignment: CDR1 KGHSH and CDR2 LQKENI.

The J gene is TRBJ2-1, the V gene TRBV19, with TRBD1 as a possible D gene (5 bases). CDR3 length equals 13 residues. Trimming shortened V by 0 bases and J by 5 bases, and 5 bases separated the two germline ends. Per the germline V gene, CDR1 is LNHDA and CDR2 is SQIVND (reference sequence). The CDR3 spells CASSIDRDNEQFF. In DNA form, the CDR3 reads TGTGCCAGTAGTATAGACAGGGACAATGAGCAGTTCTTC.

The V gene is TRBV14, the J gene TRBJ1-3; D is unresolved. Trimming removed 3 bases from V and 0 bases from J, with 9 bases in between. The germline gives CDR1 SGHDN, CDR2 FVKESK. CDR3 length equals 15 residues. This chain's CDR3 is CASSQDRSSGNTIYF. CDR3 DNA: TGTGCCAGCAGCCAGGACCGTTCCTCTGGAAACACCATATATTTT. The variable domain in full, with the rest retrieved from reference TRBV14 and TRBJ1-3, is EAGVTQFPSHSVIEKGQTVTLRCDPISGHDNLYWYRRVMGKEIKFLLHFVKESKQDESGMPNNRFLAERTGGTYSTLKVQPAELEDSGVYFCASSQDRSSGNTIYFGEGSWLTVV.

This rearrangement joins TRBV7-2 to TRBJ1-1; TRBD1 is a possible D gene (6 bases). V dropped 6 bases and J dropped 2 bases, with 16 bases sitting between them. The germline gives CDR1 SGHTA, CDR2 FQGNSA. There are 15 residues in the CDR3. CDR3 in DNA: TGTGCCAGCAGAACAGCGGCAGGGGCTAACACTGAAGCTTTCTTT. This translates into CASRTAAGANTEAFF.

The chain couples TRBV7-2 to TRBJ2-1; a weak D match, TRBD2 (7 bases). CDR1 SGHTA and CDR2 FQGNSA come from the germline V gene. V gave up 0 bases and J gave up 9 bases, with 15 bases separating them. The CDR3 spans 15 residues. The CDR3 here is CASSLAGGPRGEQFF. In DNA form, the CDR3 reads TGTGCCAGCAGCTTAGCGGGGGGGCCTCGCGGTGAGCAGTTCTTC.

The table lists this clone with a few counts. This chain joins TRBV5-4 and TRBJ2-3; TRBD1 agrees at 8 bases. This CDR3 contains 15 residues. CDR1 is SGHNT, CDR2 YYREEE, per germline (reference sequence). Unmatched junction bases numbered 0, after V lost 0 bases and J lost 0 bases. For the CDR3, the DNA is TGTGCCAGCAGCTTGGACAGGGGGAGCACAGATACGCAGTATTTT. It is translated as CASSLDRGSTDTQYF.

The J gene is TRBJ2-3, the V gene TRBV11-2, with D perhaps matching TRBD2 (6 bases). Germline-derived CDR1 and CDR2 are SGHAT and FQNNGV. The germline V and J ends were trimmed by 4 bases and 6 bases, with 11 bases remaining between them. The CDR3 covers 13 residues. CDR3 DNA sequence: TGTGCCAGCAGCTATGGAGGGGCGGATACGCAGTATTTT. This sequence encodes CASSYGGADTQYF.

V gene TRBV7-7 combines with J gene TRBJ2-2, with 7 bases aligning to TRBD2. CDR1 and CDR2 from the germline V gene are SSHAT and FNYEAQ (reference sequence). The J segment lost 2 bases and the V segment lost 5 bases, leaving 8 bases of the junction unmatched. CDR3 length: 16 amino acids. The CDR3 region is CASSPYTGGNTGELFF. The CDR3 DNA sequence: TGTGCCAGCAGCCCATACACGGGGGGTAACACCGGGGAGCTGTTTTTT.

The V and J genes are TRBV6-5 and TRBJ1-2; no clear D. The CDR3 has 15 amino acids. Germline CDR1 and CDR2: MNHEY and SVGAGI. Trimming took 3 bases from V and 4 from J, leaving 15 bases between them. The CDR3: CASSYSGVGFYGYTF. CDR3 coding DNA: TGTGCCAGCAGTTATAGCGGGGTTGGGTTCTATGGCTACACCTTC.

The chain uses TRBV7-2 and TRBJ2-5; unclear D gene. Germline CDR1 is SGHTA and CDR2 is FQGNSA. The V and J ends lost 2 bases and 0 bases respectively, with 7 bases between them. The CDR3 has 14 residues. DNA for the CDR3: TGTGCCAGCAGCTTAATAAGTTACCAAGAGACCCAGTACTTC. Amino acid sequence: CASSLISYQETQYF.

This clone turned up a few times. J is TRBJ2-2 and V is TRBV11-1; D unclear. V gave up 3 bases and J gave up 0 bases, with 8 bases separating them. The CDR3 runs to 15 residues. Germline CDR1 and CDR2: SGHAT and FQDESV (reference sequence). CDR3 sequence (DNA): TGTGCCAGCAGCTTTACAGTTACGAACACCGGGGAGCTGTTTTTT. This translates into CASSFTVTNTGELFF.

This clone showed up just once. The V gene is TRBV13, the J gene TRBJ2-7; 7 bases agree with TRBD2. Germline V CDR1 and CDR2: PRHDT, FYEKMQ (reference sequence). The J segment lost 1 base and the V segment lost 4 bases, leaving 4 bases of the junction unmatched. This CDR3 contains 14 residues. In DNA form, the CDR3 reads TGTGCCAGCAGCTGGACTAGGTCGTCCTACGAGCAGTACTTC. Protein sequence: CASSWTRSSYEQYF.

The chain is built from TRBV18 and TRBJ1-1, with D maybe TRBD1 (5 bases). CDR1 and CDR2 (germline): KGHSH, LQKENI. V was shortened by 0 bases and J by 7 bases, with 9 bases between the two germline ends. This CDR3 has 13 amino acids. In DNA, the CDR3 is TGTGCCAGCTCACCACCTGGGGCGATTGAAGCTTTCTTT. It specifies CASSPPGAIEAFF.

The chain links TRBV7-9 to TRBJ2-7; 8 bases fit TRBD1. This CDR3 has 15 amino acids. Germline V lookup: CDR1 SEHNR, CDR2 FQNEAQ (reference sequence). V lost 5 bases to trimming and J lost 6 bases; unmatched junction nucleotides: 12. The CDR3 coding sequence is TGTGCCAGCAGCCACAGTTGGACAGGGTTACGCGAGCAGTACTTC. Encoded protein: CASSHSWTGLREQYF. Complete variable domain (other parts from reference TRBV7-9 and TRBJ2-7): DTGVSQNPRHKITKRGQNVTFRCDPISEHNRLYWYRQTLGQGPEFLTYFQNEAQLEKSRLLSDRFSAERPKGSFSTLEIQRTEQGDSAMYLCASSHSWTGLREQYFGPGTRLTVT.

This chain connects TRBV4-2 to TRBJ2-7, with 7 positions matching TRBD2. Per germline, CDR1 LGHNA and CDR2 YNFKEQ. The trim removed 0 bases at V and 4 bases at J, leaving 9 bases unmatched. The CDR3 is 16 amino acids. CDR3 DNA: TGTGCCAGCAGCCAAGAGGATAATAGCGGGCCTTACGAGCAGTACTTC. Protein: CASSQEDNSGPYEQYF.

CDR3 residues: CASSLNRAYEQYF. CDR3 in DNA: TGTGCCAGCAGCTTAAACAGAGCCTACGAGCAGTACTTC. The chain uses TRBV11-3 and TRBJ2-7; D is unclear. The germline V and J ends were trimmed by 2 bases and 2 bases, with 7 bases remaining between them. CDR3 size: 13 residues. The germline V gene encodes CDR1 SGHNT and CDR2 YENEEA.

The chain couples TRBV7-2 to TRBJ2-3; possible D gene TRBD2, 5 bases. V lost 8 bases, J lost 0 bases, and 12 bases lay in between. The CDR3 consists of 14 residues. Germline V gene data show CDR1 as SGHTA and CDR2 as FQGNSA. In DNA form, the CDR3 reads TGTGCCAGCTTCGAAGGCGGGAGCACAGATACGCAGTATTTT. The encoded protein is CASFEGGSTDTQYF.

In DNA, the CDR3 is TGTGCCAGCAGCTTACTCGGCAACGAGCAGTACTTC. It is translated as CASSLLGNEQYF. The gene calls are TRBV28 and TRBJ2-7; no clear D. The ends were cut back, 6 bases at V and 5 bases at J, with 11 bases in the middle. The CDR3 extends over 12 amino acids. Germline V lookup: CDR1 MDHEN, CDR2 SYDVKM.

The gene calls are TRBV11-2 and TRBJ1-1; no definite D call. V dropped 5 bases and J dropped 3 bases, with 13 bases sitting between them. The V gene's germline CDR1 is SGHAT and CDR2 FQNNGV. The CDR3 has 14 amino acids. The CDR3 loop reads CASSGKSFDTEAFF. CDR3 DNA: TGTGCCAGCAGCGGGAAGAGCTTCGACACTGAAGCTTTCTTT.